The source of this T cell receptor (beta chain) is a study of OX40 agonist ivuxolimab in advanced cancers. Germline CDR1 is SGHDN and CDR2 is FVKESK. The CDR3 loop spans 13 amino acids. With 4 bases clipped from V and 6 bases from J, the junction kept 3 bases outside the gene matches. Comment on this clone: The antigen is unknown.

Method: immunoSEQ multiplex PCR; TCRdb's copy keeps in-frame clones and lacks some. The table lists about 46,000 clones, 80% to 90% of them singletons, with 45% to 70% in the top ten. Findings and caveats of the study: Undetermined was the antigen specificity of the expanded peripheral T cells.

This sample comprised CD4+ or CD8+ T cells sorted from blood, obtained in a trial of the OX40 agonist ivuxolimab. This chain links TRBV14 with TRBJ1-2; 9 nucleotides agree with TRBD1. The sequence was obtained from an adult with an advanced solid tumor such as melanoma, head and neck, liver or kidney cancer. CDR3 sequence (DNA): TGTGCCAGCAGCCCTGGGACAGGGCATGGCTACACCTTC. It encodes CASSPGTGHGYTF.